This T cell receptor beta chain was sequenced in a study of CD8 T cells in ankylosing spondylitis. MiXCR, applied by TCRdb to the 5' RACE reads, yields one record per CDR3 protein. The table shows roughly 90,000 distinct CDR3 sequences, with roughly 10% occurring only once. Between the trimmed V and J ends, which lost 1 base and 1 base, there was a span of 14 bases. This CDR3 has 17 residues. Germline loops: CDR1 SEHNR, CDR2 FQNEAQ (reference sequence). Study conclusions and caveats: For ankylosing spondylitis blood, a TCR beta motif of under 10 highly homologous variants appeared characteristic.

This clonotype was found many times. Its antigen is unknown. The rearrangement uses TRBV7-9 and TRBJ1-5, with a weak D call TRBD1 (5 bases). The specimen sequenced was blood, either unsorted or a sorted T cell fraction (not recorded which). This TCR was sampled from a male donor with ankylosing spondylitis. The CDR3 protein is CASSLVSSGESNQPQHF. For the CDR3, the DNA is TGTGCCAGCAGCTTAGTTTCGTCGGGGGAGAGCAATCAGCCCCAGCATTTT.